The clone carrying this T cell receptor (beta chain) appeared many times. These data come from a study of molecular identifiers for immune sequencing clone quantification. CDR1 SQVTM and CDR2 ANQGSEA come from the germline V gene. Trimming took 3 bases from V and 0 from J, leaving 8 bases between them. The CDR3 runs to 13 residues. A single record per CDR3 protein comes from TCRdb applying MiXCR to the PCR reads. The table has hundreds of thousands of distinct CDR3 sequences, roughly a fifth seen once; the top ten hold approximately 0.83%. The sequence derives from a human donor in good health. Some libraries in this study had Jurkat cell RNA spiked in. The chain carries TRBV29-1 and TRBJ1-1; the D is unclear. The material sequenced was naive CD8+ T cells from blood, with Jurkat cell RNA spiked in. Sample subset: FACS-sorted CD8+CD4-CCR7+CD45RA+ naive T cells. This chain's CDR3 is CSVEGRLNTEAFF. In DNA form, the CDR3 reads TGCAGCGTTGAGGGGAGGTTGAACACTGAAGCTTTCTTT.